The source of this TCR beta chain is a study of metastatic and nonmetastatic thyroid tumors (dated by TCRdb to 2020 to 2022). With respect to the entire study: The researchers compared repertoires between peripheral blood samples and tumor or nodule tissue samples from patients with malignant or benign thyroid disease. Results and caveats for the whole study, not just this receptor: TCR beta diversity was reported as significantly higher in malignant tumors than in benign nodules, in both blood and tumor samples.

This clone was seen ten or more times. Its antigen is not yet known. No base qualities exist here, and no much larger clone lies one base off it. No treatment had been received by any patient before thyroid surgery. Patient clinical samples collected from the early 2010s to the late 2010s were retrospectively analysed using T-cell receptor beta sequencing. The method was PCR. TCRdb records Illumina HiSeq 4000 as the sequencer. High-throughput sequencing was used to profile the TCR beta-chain CDR3 region of every patient. Per the original workflow: The researchers built a classifier to tell apart papillary thyroid cancer patients with distant metastasis, based on CDR3 differences among clinicopathological groups. Repertoire diversity was assessed with the Shannon index, and tumor-blood repertoire similarity with the Morisita-Horn index. Starting from the raw public reads, TCRdb applied fastp trimming at Q25, assembled clones with MiXCR and retained in-frame beta chains. The V and J calls and clone size come from TCRdb's table, not from the authors' own analysis. Counted in this sample were approximately 23,000 clones; under 30% of them appeared once. The biggest ten clones account for about 70% of the sample.

V gives up 4 bases and J gives up 0 bases, and the segment between their germline ends measures 10 bases. The germline V gene (reference sequence) sets CDR1 to LNHDA and CDR2 to SQIVND. The CDR3 sequence holds 14 residues, the cysteine and phenylalanine included. Only CDR3 DNA is held: 42 bases, read in frame from base 1. This receptor was obtained from a male donor with papillary thyroid cancer or a benign thyroid nodule (not recorded which). Some clones in this sample may be carry-over from other donors' samples. In this chain, TRBV19 is recombined with TRBJ2-7, with the D segment identity uncertain. The specimen was blood. The CDR3 has the sequence CASSKLGYSYEQYF. The DNA sequence follows: TGTGCCAGTAGTAAATTAGGATACTCCTACGAGCAGTACTTC.